This TCR beta chain is from a study of cytomegalovirus exposure and HLA in healthy donors. Study-wide results and limits: Compared with the roughly 670-donor mean, an Asian-associated ancestry cluster reportedly had fewer N-insertions, according to a later analysis. HLA alleles were associated with around 17,000 TCR beta sequences in a later analysis at 0.05 false discovery rate. Indistinguishable V segments such as TRBV6-2 and TRBV6-3 were excluded.

CDR1 SGDLS and CDR2 YYNGEE come from the germline V gene. J was trimmed by 4 bases and V by 3 bases; bases with no gene match: 6. The CDR3 length is 14 residues. On this clone itself: The antigen remains unidentified.

60 Vbeta and 13 Jbeta primers were used in PCR. Profiled with immunoSEQ multiplex PCR; TCRdb holds only in-frame clones, not every one. The data show about 190,000 clones, roughly 77% seen once. Sequenced input: PBMCs. This sequence was found in a woman aged 45-59 years in good health and CMV-seronegative. This chain connects TRBV9 to TRBJ2-7; 8 positions match TRBD1. CDR3 nucleotides: TGTGCCAGCAGCGAGGGGACAGGACTATACGAGCAGTACTTC. It translates to CASSEGTGLYEQYF.